Below, one T cell receptor beta chain is given with its context. Its antigen is as yet unknown. Sort purity for all populations was recorded as exceeding 98%. In germline, CDR1 is GTSNPN, CDR2 SVGIG (reference sequence). The trim removed 4 bases at V and 1 base at J, leaving 6 bases unmatched. This CDR3 has 15 residues. This entry belongs to a study of beta chain features in type 1 diabetes. Study-wide findings and caveats: Moderately but significantly shorter TCRB CDR3s were found in Type 1 diabetes patients in all four CD4+ subsets.

Of the isolated RNA, all was reverse transcribed, and so the sequenced material was expressed TCRB transcripts. Sequencing used immunoSEQ multiplex PCR; TCRdb keeps in-frame clones, though not all of them. The sample yields around 46,000 clones, 35% to 55% seen once. The specimen sequenced was stem cell memory CD4+ T cells from blood. The clonotype comes from a man aged 25-45 years with type 1 diabetes. The V call is TRBV30, the J call TRBJ2-2; 7 bases line up with TRBD2. In nucleotides, the CDR3 is TGTGCCTGGAAACGAGCGGGGCTGAACACCGGGGAGCTGTTTTTT. This codes for CAWKRAGLNTGELFF.